This TCR beta chain was recorded in a study of T cells in Graves' hyperthyroidism and ophthalmopathy. Study observations and caveats: Onset of ophthalmopathy came a median about 6.5 months after the model predicted it.

Researchers amplified the TCR beta CDR3 regions from RNA transcripts. Researchers ran a first-round RT-PCR on the TCR CDR3 using the HTBI primer set. TCRdb itself ran the multiplex PCR reads through MiXCR, one entry per CDR3 protein. The data show more than 500,000 distinct CDR3 sequences, with around 15% seen just once and around 4% held by the top ten. Trimming at V came to 5 bases and at J to 8 bases, leaving 3 bases not matched to a gene. This CDR3 is 13 amino acids long. Germline CDR1 SGHAT, CDR2 FQNNGV. Recently diagnosed hyperthyroidism of less than 2 months' duration affected patients aged 18 to 65. Not enrolled were patients with uncontrolled infection, other autoimmune disease, pregnancy or lactation. On this clonotype: As yet, its antigen is unknown.

Sequencing was carried out using blood. The J gene is TRBJ1-4, the V gene TRBV11-2, with 9 bases fitting TRBD1. This receptor was obtained from a woman under 40 with Graves' hyperthyroidism. Written as DNA, the CDR3 is TGTGCCAGCAGCCTCACAGGGGGCGAAAAACTGTTTTTT. This translates into CASSLTGGEKLFF.